The clone carrying this T cell receptor (beta chain) has just a few counts. Treatment defined: oral pan-JAK inhibitor, 5-10 mg twice daily. This sample was included in a study of CD8+ T cells in alopecia areata. V lost 6 bases and J lost 0, with 21 bases in between. Germline CDR1 and CDR2: MNHEY and SMNVEV (reference sequence). The CDR3 is 17 residues long. Extracted RNA was reverse transcribed, and the resulting cDNA served as sequencing template. Repertoires were generated with immunoSEQ multiplex PCR, while TCRdb's copy carries only in-frame clones and drops some. The sample includes about 90,000 clones, about 40% of them seen just once.

This sequence joins TRBV27 and TRBJ2-7; D possibly corresponds to TRBD2 (6 bases). The specimen comprised CD8+ T cells sorted from blood, sampled at week 24, from a patient treated with tofacitinib. This sequence was found in a human donor with alopecia areata. CDR3 sequence reads: CASSHRGTPGASYEQYF. CDR3 sequence (DNA): TGTGCCAGCAGCCATCGGGGGACCCCTGGGGCCTCCTACGAGCAGTACTTC.